The rows below give T cell receptor beta chains drawn from one sample of a study of blood T cells in healthy people across ages. TCRdb passed the 5' RACE reads through MiXCR, listing each CDR3 protein once. The sample carries around 2 million distinct CDR3 sequences, 39% recorded once. The specimen sequenced was blood. Every receptor here comes from a human donor in good health. CDR3s include the opening cysteine and the closing phenylalanine or tryptophan.

J: TRBJ2-1; V: TRBV7-7; CDR3: CASSLTAGADEQFF
J: TRBJ2-1; V: TRBV20-1; CDR3: CSATPGQGRNEQFF
J: TRBJ2-3; V: TRBV7-3; CDR3: CASSYLAGGGSDTQYF
J: TRBJ2-5; V: TRBV5-1; CDR3: CASSFGTGAYETQYF
J: TRBJ2-3; V: TRBV29-1; CDR3: CSVDRVFGTSGSRDSTDTQYF
J: TRBJ2-3; V: TRBV5-1; CDR3: CASSGGQLGTDTQYF
J: TRBJ2-5; V: TRBV7-3; CDR3: CASSNWGQETKYF
J: TRBJ1-5; V: TRBV6-1; CDR3: CANGQGANSEPQHF
J: TRBJ2-7; V: TRBV24-1; CDR3: CATSDWRQDPYEQYF
J: TRBJ2-5; V: TRBV29-1; CDR3: CSVAGRGETQYF
J: TRBJ2-1; V: TRBV12-3/TRBV12-4; CDR3: CASSFRWDEQFF
J: TRBJ2-5; V: TRBV20-1; CDR3: CSGADTIETQYF
J: TRBJ1-2; V: TRBV11-2; CDR3: CASSLGTRVTYGYTF
J: TRBJ1-2; V: TRBV28; CDR3: CASQTGYYGYTF
J: TRBJ1-5; V: TRBV28; CDR3: CASSSLAVSNQPQHF
J: TRBJ2-1; V: TRBV4-1; CDR3: CASSQYLAGSSYNEQFF